This T cell receptor beta chain comes out of a study of cytomegalovirus exposure and HLA in healthy donors. The study's findings and limits: Most TCR sequences were uncommon, yet certain public TCRs appeared in many donors. Indistinguishable V segments such as TRBV6-2 and TRBV6-3 were excluded. It was reported that the classifier diagnosed cytomegalovirus status with high specificity and sensitivity in both the original and validation cohorts. CMV antigen specificity was confirmed in vitro for a few CMV-associated chains.

In the case of this clone: The antigen is unknown.

CDR1 and CDR2 from the germline V gene are SEHNR and FQNEAQ (reference sequence). The CDR3 extends over 14 amino acids. V dropped 5 bases and J dropped 3 bases, with 11 bases sitting between them. A multiplex PCR was run with 60 Vbeta primers and 13 Jbeta primers. Data came from immunoSEQ multiplex PCR; TCRdb stores just in-frame clones and leaves some out. The sample lists 93,000 or so clones, around 82% occurring once. This clonotype originated in a woman younger than 30 in good health and CMV-seropositive. The chain joins TRBV7-9 to TRBJ1-3, with D possibly being TRBD1 (6 bases). What was sequenced was PBMCs. The CDR3 reads CASSTTGFGNTIYF. DNA of the CDR3: TGTGCCAGCAGCACTACAGGGTTTGGAAACACCATATATTTT.